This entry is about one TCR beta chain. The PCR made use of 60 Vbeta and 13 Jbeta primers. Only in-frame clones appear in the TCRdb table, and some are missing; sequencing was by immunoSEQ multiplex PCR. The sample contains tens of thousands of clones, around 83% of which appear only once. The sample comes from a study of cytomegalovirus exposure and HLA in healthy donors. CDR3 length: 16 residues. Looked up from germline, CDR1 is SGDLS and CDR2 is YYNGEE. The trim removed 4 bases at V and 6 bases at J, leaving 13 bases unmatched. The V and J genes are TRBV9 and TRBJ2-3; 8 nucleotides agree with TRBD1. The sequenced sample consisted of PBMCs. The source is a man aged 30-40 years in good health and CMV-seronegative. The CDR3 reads CASSPQLTGVGDTQYF. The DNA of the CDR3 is TGTGCCAGCAGCCCCCAACTGACAGGGGTTGGGGATACGCAGTATTTT. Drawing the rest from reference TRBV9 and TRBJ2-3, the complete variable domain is DSGVTQTPKHLITATGQRVTLRCSPRSGDLSVYWYQQSLDQGLQFLIQYYNGEERAKGNILERFSAQQFPDLHSELNLSSLELGDSALYFCASSPQLTGVGDTQYFGPGTRLTVL.